Described below is a single TCR beta chain sequence and its context. Its specificity is not known. The entry originates in a study of T-cell reconstitution after alpha-beta-depleted transplantation in children. Preparation of the TCRbeta library used unique molecular identifiers. Each CDR3 protein is one row after TCRdb ran MiXCR on the PCR reads. The table lists around 490,000 distinct CDR3 sequences, about an eighth of them singletons. The CDR3 length is 14 residues. Germline V gene sequence: CDR1 DFQATT, CDR2 SNEGSKA (reference sequence). The junction had 4 bases not matched to a gene; V was cut back by 0 bases and J by 7 bases. General study points: About two months after transplant, alpha-beta T cells reportedly came from several hundred expanded graft clones.

Sequencing was performed on PBMCs, mostly from graft donor cells, taken 180 days after TCRalphabeta/CD19-depleted stem cell transplant. V usage is TRBV20-1 and J usage is TRBJ2-3; 10 bases align to TRBD2. The clonotype originates from a female patient aged 2-9 years who had a stem cell transplant for aplastic anemia, so the T cells may come from the graft donor. The CDR3 DNA reads TGCAGTGCTAGAGAGTCTAGCGGGAGATATACGCAGTATTTT. It encodes CSARESSGRYTQYF.